Presented here are 15 T cell receptor beta chains from one specimen sequenced in a study of breast tumors, draining lymph nodes, adjacent tissues. The lymph nodes were axillary draining lymph nodes from breast cancer patients. TCRdb recomputed calls from the multiplex PCR reads with MiXCR, one row per CDR3 protein. The profile shows some 170,000 distinct CDR3 sequences, approximately 33% of them singletons. The sample comprised axillary lymph node tissue. These receptors were collected from a female donor with breast cancer. Some clones in this sample may be carry-over from other donors' samples.

This chain uses TRBV12-3 or TRBV12-4 with TRBJ2-3, with 7 bases matching TRBD1. The CDR3 loop spans 16 amino acids. The V gene end was trimmed by 4 bases and the J gene end by 0 bases; junction bases not matched to a gene: 7. In DNA, the CDR3 is TGTGCCAGCAGTTCCCGGGACAGCATAAGCACAGATACGCAGTATTTT. This sequence encodes CASSSRDSISTDTQYF.

The chain recombines TRBV7-9 with TRBJ2-3; 7 bases line up with TRBD1. CDR3 size: 15 residues. The V gene's germline CDR1 is SEHNR and CDR2 FQNEAQ (reference sequence). Trimming removed 5 bases from V and 2 bases from J; junction bases left unmatched: 7. The CDR3 is CASSPGGQFTDTQYF. As DNA, the CDR3 is TGTGCCAGCAGCCCAGGGGGACAGTTCACAGATACGCAGTATTTT.

This clonotype was recorded at least ten times. V gene TRBV5-8 combines with J gene TRBJ2-5; D is perhaps TRBD2 (6 bases). The CDR3 runs 16 residues. The V end was cut by 3 bases, the J end by 0 bases, with 15 bases between. Germline V lookup: CDR1 SGHTS, CDR2 YDEGEE. The CDR3 coding sequence is TGTGCCAGCAGCTCTGGGGGGACTCAGTACCAAGAGACCCAGTACTTC. It translates to CASSSGGTQYQETQYF. Using reference TRBV5-8 and TRBJ2-5 for the parts outside the CDR3, the full variable domain is EAGVTQSPTHLIKTRGQQATLRCSPISGHTSVYWYQQALGLGLQFLLWYDEGEERNRGNFPPRFSGRQFPNYSSELNVNALELEDSALYLCASSSGGTQYQETQYFGPGTRLLVL.

As concerns this clonotype: Here the CDR3 omits its conserved ending phenylalanine or tryptophan, so a read error is the likely source. V usage is TRBV7-7 and J usage is TRBJ1-4; TRBD1 is a possible D gene (6 bases). The CDR3 extends over 14 amino acids. Germline V gene sequence: CDR1 SSHAT, CDR2 FNYEAQ (reference sequence). For the CDR3, the DNA is TGTGCTAGCAGCTCTGGACAGCCGGGGGAAAAGCTGTTTCTT. Translated: CASSSGQPGEKLFL.

This clonotype showed up many times. The chain links TRBV19 to TRBJ1-2, with no clear D. With 2 bases removed from V and 2 bases from J, the gap between germline ends came to 6 bases. Germline CDR1 and CDR2: LNHDA and SQIVND (reference sequence). The CDR3 has 13 amino acids. The CDR3 coding sequence is TGTGCCAGTAGTATACCGGGAAACTATGGCTACACCTTC. Its translation: CASSIPGNYGYTF.

The CDR3 protein is CASSLETGGNQPQHF. The CDR3 DNA reads as TGCGCCAGCAGCTTGGAGACAGGGGGCAATCAGCCCCAGCATTTT. The J gene is TRBJ1-5, the V gene TRBV5-1, with 8 bases that match TRBD1. After removal of 0 bases from V and 2 bases from J, the junction contained 1 base not matched to a gene. There are 15 residues in the CDR3. The V gene's germline CDR1 is SGHRS and CDR2 YFSETQ.

This clonotype appeared many times. This rearrangement joins TRBV12-3 or TRBV12-4 to TRBJ2-1, with TRBD2 matching over 8 bases. The V segment lost 1 base and the J segment 2 bases; nucleotides outside the gene matches: 4. The length of the CDR3 is 16 residues. CDR3 residues: CASSLGGSGTYNEQFF. In DNA, the CDR3 is TGTGCCAGCAGTTTAGGGGGTAGCGGGACCTACAATGAGCAGTTCTTC.

This clonotype was recorded many times. This chain links TRBV11-2 with TRBJ2-7, with D perhaps matching TRBD1 or TRBD2 (5 bases each). The germline V and J ends were trimmed by 2 bases and 6 bases, with 17 bases remaining between them. The CDR3 loop spans 15 amino acids. Germline V CDR1 and CDR2: SGHAT, FQNNGV. CDR3 coding DNA: TGTGCCAGCAGCTTATCCCGGGGCGAGAGTGGCGAGCAGTACTTC. Translated, it gives CASSLSRGESGEQYF.

This clonotype showed up many times. This chain uses TRBV12-3 or TRBV12-4 with TRBJ1-2, with 7 bases aligning to TRBD1. This CDR3 region has 14 residues. The junction had 5 bases not matched to a gene; V was cut back by 3 bases and J by 4 bases. CDR3 sequence: CASSFVQGTYGYTF. CDR3 nucleotide sequence: TGTGCCAGCAGTTTCGTACAGGGGACCTATGGCTACACCTTC.

Remarks on this clonotype: The junction differs from germline at one of its ends, possibly a read error. The chain recombines TRBV7-3 with TRBJ2-1; TRBD2 agrees at 12 bases. Germline V CDR1 and CDR2: SGHTA, FQGTGA. CDR3 length: 15 amino acids. This chain's CDR3 is CASGLAGGPFNEQSF. In nucleotides, the CDR3 is TGTGCCAGCGGCCTAGCGGGAGGGCCGTTCAATGAGCAGTCCTTC. Full variable domain (rest looked up from reference TRBV7-3 and TRBJ2-1): GAGVSQTPSNKVTEKGKYVELRCDPISGHTALYWYRQSLGQGPEFLIYFQGTGAADDSGLPNDRFFAVRPEGSVSTLKIQRTERGDSAVYLCASGLAGGPFNEQSFGPGTRLTVL.

This clonotype was found a few times. The V call is TRBV5-1, the J call TRBJ2-7; 7 bases agree with TRBD1. The CDR3 has 13 residues. CDR1 and CDR2 from the germline V gene are SGHRS and YFSETQ. V was clipped by 5 bases and J by 13 bases; unmatched bases: 15. The CDR3 coding sequence is TGCGCCAGCAGTCCTGGGACAGCCTACGACCAATACTTC. Its translation is CASSPGTAYDQYF.

In this sample, this clonotype turned up many times. This chain uses TRBV24-1 with TRBJ2-1; 9 bases map to TRBD2. The V gene's germline CDR1 is KGHDR and CDR2 SFDVKD. The CDR3 consists of 17 residues. The V and J ends lost 4 bases and 8 bases, in that order; junction bases with no gene match: 14. CDR3 loop: CATSDSIAGAFRDEQFF. The CDR3 coding sequence is TGTGCCACCAGTGACTCGATAGCGGGAGCCTTTCGCGATGAGCAGTTCTTC.

As to this clonotype: Its ends do not fully match the called genes, so a read error is possible. The rearrangement uses TRBV7-3 and TRBJ1-6; 11 bases fit TRBD1. The CDR3 loop spans 15 amino acids. Germline lookup yields CDR1 SGHTA and CDR2 FQGTGA. The CDR3 DNA follows: TGTGCCAGCGGGGGACAGGGGGTAAAGAATTCACCCCCCCACTTT. It is translated as CASGGQGVKNSPPHF.

The chain uses TRBV20-1 and TRBJ1-1; no definite D call. V shed 1 base and J shed 5 bases, with 11 bases lying between them. CDR3 size: 13 residues. CDR1 is DFQATT, CDR2 SNEGSKA, per germline (reference sequence). The CDR3 DNA is TGCAGTGCTAGAGTCCTTGTTGGGACTGAAGCTTTCTTT. Its translation: CSARVLVGTEAFF.

There are many counts of this clonotype. The gene calls are TRBV7-2 and TRBJ2-7; no clear D. This CDR3 region has 12 residues. Trimming removed 6 bases at V and 5 bases at J, with 11 bases between. The germline V gene has CDR1 SGHTA and CDR2 FQGNSA. The CDR3 bases are TGTGCCAGCAGTCCTATCGGCCACGAGCAGTACTTC. It translates to CASSPIGHEQYF.